The entry that follows covers one TCR beta chain sequence. Its antigen is unidentified. The data stem from a study of identical twins. Study conclusions and caveats: The abundant beta clonotypes from cord blood had fewer insertions, and memory repertoires had none of this.

This CDR3 has 15 residues. The V end was cut by 6 bases, the J end by 0 bases, with 13 bases between. Germline V gene lookup returns CDR1 MNHEY and CDR2 SVGEGT. A universal primer site was incorporated via template switching, and the cDNA contained unique molecular identifiers. TCRdb analysed the 5' RACE reads with MiXCR anew, one entry per CDR3 protein. The data show 1.5 million or so distinct CDR3 sequences, with under 35% seen just once and roughly 0.3% held by the top ten. Sequencing was carried out using cord blood. The V and J genes are TRBV6-2 or TRBV6-3 and TRBJ2-3, with D tentatively TRBD1 or TRBD2 (6 bases each). This clonotype was obtained from a newborn girl in good health. The CDR3 reads CASRALGGSTDTQYF. DNA for the CDR3: TGTGCCAGCAGAGCTCTAGGGGGGAGCACAGATACGCAGTATTTT.